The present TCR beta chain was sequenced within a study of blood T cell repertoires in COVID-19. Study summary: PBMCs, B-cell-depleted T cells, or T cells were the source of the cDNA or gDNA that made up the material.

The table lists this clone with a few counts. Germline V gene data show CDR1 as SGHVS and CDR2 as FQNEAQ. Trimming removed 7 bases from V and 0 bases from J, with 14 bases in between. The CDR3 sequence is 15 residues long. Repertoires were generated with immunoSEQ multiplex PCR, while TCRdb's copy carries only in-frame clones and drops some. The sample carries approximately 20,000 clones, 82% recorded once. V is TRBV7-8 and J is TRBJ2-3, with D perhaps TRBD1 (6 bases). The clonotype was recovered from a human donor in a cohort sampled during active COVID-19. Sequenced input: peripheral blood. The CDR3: CASTRQALSTDTQYF. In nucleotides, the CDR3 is TGTGCCAGCACCCGACAGGCCCTTAGCACAGATACGCAGTATTTT.